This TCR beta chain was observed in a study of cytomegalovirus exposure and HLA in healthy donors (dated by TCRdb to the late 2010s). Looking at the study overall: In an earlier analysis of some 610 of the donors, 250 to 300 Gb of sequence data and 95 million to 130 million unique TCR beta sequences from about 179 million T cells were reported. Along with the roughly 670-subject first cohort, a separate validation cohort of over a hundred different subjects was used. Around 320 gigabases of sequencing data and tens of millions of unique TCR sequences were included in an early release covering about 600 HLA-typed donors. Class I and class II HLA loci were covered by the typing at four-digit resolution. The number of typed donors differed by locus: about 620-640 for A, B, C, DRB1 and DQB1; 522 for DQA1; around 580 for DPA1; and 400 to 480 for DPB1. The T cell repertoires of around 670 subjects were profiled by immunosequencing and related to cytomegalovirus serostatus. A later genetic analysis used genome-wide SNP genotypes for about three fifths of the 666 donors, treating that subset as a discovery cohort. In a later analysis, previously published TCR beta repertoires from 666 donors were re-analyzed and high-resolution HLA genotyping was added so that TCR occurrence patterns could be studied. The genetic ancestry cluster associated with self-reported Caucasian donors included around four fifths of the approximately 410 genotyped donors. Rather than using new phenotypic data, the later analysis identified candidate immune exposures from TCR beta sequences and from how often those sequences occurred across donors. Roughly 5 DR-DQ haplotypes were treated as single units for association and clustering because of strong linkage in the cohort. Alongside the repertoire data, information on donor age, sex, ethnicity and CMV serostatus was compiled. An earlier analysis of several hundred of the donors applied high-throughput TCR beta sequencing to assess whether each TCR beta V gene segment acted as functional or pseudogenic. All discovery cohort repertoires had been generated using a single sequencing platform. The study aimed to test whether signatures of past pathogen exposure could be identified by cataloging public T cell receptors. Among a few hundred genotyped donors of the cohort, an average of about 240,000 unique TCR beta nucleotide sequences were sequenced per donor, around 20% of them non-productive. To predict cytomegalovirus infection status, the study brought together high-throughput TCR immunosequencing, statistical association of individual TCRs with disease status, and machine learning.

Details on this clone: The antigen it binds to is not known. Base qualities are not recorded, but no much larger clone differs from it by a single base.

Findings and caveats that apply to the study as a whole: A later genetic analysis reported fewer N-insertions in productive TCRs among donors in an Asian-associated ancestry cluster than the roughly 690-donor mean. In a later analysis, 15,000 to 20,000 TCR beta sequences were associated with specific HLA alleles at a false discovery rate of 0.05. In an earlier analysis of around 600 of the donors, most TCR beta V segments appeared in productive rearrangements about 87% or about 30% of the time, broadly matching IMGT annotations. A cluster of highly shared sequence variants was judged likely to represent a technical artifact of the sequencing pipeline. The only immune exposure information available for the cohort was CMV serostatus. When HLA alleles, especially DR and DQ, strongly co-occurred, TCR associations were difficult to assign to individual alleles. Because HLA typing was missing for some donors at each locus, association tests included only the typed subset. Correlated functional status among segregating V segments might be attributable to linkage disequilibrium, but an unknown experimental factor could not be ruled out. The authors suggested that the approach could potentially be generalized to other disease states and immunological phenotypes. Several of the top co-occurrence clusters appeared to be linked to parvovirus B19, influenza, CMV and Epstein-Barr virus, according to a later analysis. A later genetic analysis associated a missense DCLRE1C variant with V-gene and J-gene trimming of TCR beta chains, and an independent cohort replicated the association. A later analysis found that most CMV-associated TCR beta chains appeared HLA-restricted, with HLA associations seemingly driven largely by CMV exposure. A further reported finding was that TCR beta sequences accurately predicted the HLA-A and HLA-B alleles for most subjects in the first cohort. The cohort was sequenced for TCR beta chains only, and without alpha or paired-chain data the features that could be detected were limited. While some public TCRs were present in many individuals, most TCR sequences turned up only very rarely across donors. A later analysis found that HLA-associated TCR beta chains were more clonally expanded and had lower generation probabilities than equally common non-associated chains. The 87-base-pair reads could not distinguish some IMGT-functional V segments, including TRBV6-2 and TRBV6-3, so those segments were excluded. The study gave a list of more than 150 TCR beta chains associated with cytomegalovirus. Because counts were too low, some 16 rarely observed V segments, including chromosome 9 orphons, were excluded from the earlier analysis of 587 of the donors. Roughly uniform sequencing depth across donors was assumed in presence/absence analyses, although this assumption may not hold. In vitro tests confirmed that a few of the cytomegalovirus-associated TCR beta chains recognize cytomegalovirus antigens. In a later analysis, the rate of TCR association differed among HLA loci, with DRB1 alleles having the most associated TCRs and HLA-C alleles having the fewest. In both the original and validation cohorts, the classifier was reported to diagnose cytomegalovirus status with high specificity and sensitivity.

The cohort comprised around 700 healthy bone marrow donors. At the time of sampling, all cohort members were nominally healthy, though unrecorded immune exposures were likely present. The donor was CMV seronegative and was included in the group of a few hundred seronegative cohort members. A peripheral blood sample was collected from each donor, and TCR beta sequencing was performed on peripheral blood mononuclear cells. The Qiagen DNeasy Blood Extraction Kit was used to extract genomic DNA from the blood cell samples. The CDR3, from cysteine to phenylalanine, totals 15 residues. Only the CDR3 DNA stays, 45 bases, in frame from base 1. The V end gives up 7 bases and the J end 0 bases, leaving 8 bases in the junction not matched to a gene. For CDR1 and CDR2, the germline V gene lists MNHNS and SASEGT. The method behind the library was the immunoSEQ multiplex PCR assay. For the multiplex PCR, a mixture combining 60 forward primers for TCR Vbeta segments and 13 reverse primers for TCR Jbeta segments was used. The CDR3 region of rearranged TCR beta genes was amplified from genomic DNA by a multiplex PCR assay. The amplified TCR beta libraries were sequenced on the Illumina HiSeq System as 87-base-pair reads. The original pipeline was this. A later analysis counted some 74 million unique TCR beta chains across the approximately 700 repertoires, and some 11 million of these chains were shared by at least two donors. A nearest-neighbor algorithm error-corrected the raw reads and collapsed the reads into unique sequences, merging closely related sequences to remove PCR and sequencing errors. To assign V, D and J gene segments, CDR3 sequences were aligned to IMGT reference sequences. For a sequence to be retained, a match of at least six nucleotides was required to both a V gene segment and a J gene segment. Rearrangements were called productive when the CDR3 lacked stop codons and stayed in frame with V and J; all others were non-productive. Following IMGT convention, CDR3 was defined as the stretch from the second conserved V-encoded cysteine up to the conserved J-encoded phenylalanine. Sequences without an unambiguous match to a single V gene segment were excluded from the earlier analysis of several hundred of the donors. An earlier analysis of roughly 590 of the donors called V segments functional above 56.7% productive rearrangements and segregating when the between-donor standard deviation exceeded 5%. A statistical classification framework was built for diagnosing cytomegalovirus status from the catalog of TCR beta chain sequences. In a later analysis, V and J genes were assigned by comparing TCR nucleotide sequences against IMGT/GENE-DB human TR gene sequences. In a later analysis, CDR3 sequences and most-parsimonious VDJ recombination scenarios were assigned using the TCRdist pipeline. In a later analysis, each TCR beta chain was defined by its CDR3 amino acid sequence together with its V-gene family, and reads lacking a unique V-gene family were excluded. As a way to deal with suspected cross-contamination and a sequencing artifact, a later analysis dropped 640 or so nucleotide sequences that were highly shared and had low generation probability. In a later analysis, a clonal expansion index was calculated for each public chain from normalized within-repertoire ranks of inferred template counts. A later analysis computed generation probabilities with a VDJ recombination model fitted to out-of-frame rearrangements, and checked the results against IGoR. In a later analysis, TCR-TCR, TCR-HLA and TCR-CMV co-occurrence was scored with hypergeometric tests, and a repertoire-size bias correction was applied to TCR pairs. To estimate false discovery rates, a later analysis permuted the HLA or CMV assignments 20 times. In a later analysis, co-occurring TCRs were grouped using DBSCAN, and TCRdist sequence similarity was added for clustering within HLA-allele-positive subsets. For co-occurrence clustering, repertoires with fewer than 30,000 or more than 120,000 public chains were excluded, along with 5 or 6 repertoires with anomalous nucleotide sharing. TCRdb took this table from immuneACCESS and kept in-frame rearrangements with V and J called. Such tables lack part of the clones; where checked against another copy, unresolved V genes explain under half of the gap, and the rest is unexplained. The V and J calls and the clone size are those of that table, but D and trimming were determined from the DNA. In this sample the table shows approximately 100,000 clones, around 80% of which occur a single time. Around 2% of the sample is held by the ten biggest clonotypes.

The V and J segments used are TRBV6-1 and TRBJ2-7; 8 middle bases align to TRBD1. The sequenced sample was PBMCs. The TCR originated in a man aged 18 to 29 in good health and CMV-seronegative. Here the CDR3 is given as CASTQGGYPSYEQYF. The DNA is TGTGCCAGCACACAGGGGGGCTATCCCTCCTACGAGCAGTACTTC.